Described below is a single TCR beta chain sequence and its context. This clone showed up just once. Its recognized antigen is unknown. The junction departs from germline at one end; a sequencing error may be responsible. The receptor library was made with the immunoSEQ multiplex PCR assay. For most patients, genomic DNA was subjected to high-throughput TCR-beta CDR3 sequencing by Adaptive Biotechnologies. The original methods were these. Adaptive's ImmunoSEQ software supplied the TCR sequencing data for 15 to 20 patients, while MiXCR and VDJtools were used to process a few other patients. CDR3 nucleotide sequences shared between donor and recipient were removed because the origin of such sequences could not be assigned. To be classed as alloreactive, a clone needed at least 2-fold expansion over unstimulated cells and a minimum CFSE-low frequency of 0.002% (template counts) or 0.001% (read counts). Mappable clones were those detected in sequenced pre-transplant spleen, lymph node, or MLR CFSE-low populations of the donor or recipient. The cumulative frequency of alloreactive clones was calculated as a percentage of all sequences, weighted by copy number. As stored in TCRdb, this immuneACCESS dataset retains in-frame rearrangements with V and J assigned. A fraction of the clones does not appear; measured against another copy, unresolved V genes explain less than half of the discrepancy, and the remainder lacks a known reason. V and J calls plus clone size are reproduced from that table; the DNA served to infer D and trimming. Counted in this sample were just under 30,000 clones; around 83% of them appeared once. Approximately 3% of the sample is taken by the ten largest.

The data stem from a study of graft-versus-host responses after intestinal transplantation (dated by TCRdb to the early 2020s). About the full investigation: Recipients received multivisceral, liver-intestinal, or isolated intestinal transplants. Alloreactive clones were identified by sequencing pre-transplant mixed lymphocyte reaction products and comparing them with unstimulated pre-transplant donor and recipient T cells. Donor T cell macrochimerism was defined as a peak of at least 4% donor T cells among recipient peripheral blood mononuclear cells. Every recipient was given anti-thymocyte globulin induction, then maintenance tacrolimus and steroids for about three years. Samples from three later patients were sequenced in-house on an Illumina MiSeq with MiXCR processing rather than by the commercial service. The cohort enrolled about 23 intestinal transplant recipients, one of whom was a retransplant, and a few patients without pretransplant specimens were excluded. Bulk TCR-beta CDR3 sequencing was used to track graft-versus-host and host-versus-graft alloreactive T cell clones in the graft, circulation and bone marrow after intestinal transplantation. Overall results and qualifications from the work: Early after transplant, declines in HvG clones were associated with peak levels of circulating GvH clones. GvH clones were detected in recipient bone marrow, and some appeared earlier in ileal mucosa or blood, consistent with an intestinal mucosal origin. In patients with donor T cell macrochimerism, the allografts had high GvH to HvG T cell clonal ratios. The conclusions were limited by the relatively low number and heterogeneity of the intestinal transplant patients.

Dithiothreitol, EDTA incubations and collagenase D digestion were used to isolate intraepithelial and lamina propria lymphocytes from graft specimens. Bulk TCR-beta sequencing was performed on serial intestinal graft biopsy specimens collected as late as 600 days after transplant. The CDR3 runs 13 residues from the cysteine to the phenylalanine. CDR3 DNA only is kept here, 39 bases in frame from base 1. Sequencing used ileum tissue, obtained 98 days after intestinal transplantation. The rearrangement joined TRBV5-3 to TRBJ2-7; the D segment is perhaps TRBD1 or TRBD2, each sharing 5 matched bases. TRBV5-3 is given ORF status, its function remaining uncertain. This clonotype originated in a human patient who received an intestinal transplant, so some T cells may come from the graft donor. The DNA is as follows: TGTGCCAGCAGCTCGGGGCCTACGGGGGAGCAGTACTTC. Its amino acids are CASSSGPTGEQYF.